These T cell receptor beta chains were read from a single sample in a study of T cell changes during pregnancy in multiple sclerosis. Clones were sequenced by immunoSEQ multiplex PCR, and TCRdb holds only the in-frame ones, with some missing. This table holds 80,000 to 95,000 clones, roughly 95% found once. The material sequenced was peripheral blood, taken in the second trimester of pregnancy. The receptors were gathered from a female donor with multiple sclerosis, enrolled in a pregnancy study. Each CDR3 is given with its conserved first and last residue. The order of the fields is V gene, clone size, D gene, J gene, CDR3 protein, CDR3 DNA. D genes are given only for firm matches. Clone sizes are given selectively: once, few, many, or a class where the clone is expanded.

V gene: TRBV4-1; clone size: once; D gene: .; J gene: TRBJ2-2; CDR3 protein: CASSQGIRNTGELFF; CDR3 DNA: TGCGCCAGCAGCCAAGGTATCAGGAACACCGGGGAGCTGTTTTTT
V gene: TRBV18; clone size: .; D gene: .; J gene: TRBJ2-2; CDR3 protein: CASSPLQGQNTGELFF; CDR3 DNA: TGTGCCAGCTCACCACTTCAGGGACAGAACACCGGGGAGCTGTTTTTT
V gene: TRBV30; clone size: .; D gene: TRBD1; J gene: TRBJ1-1; CDR3 protein: CAWSIPGGNTEAFF; CDR3 DNA: TGTGCCTGGAGTATTCCAGGGGGGAACACTGAAGCTTTCTTT
V gene: TRBV27; clone size: .; D gene: TRBD1; J gene: TRBJ1-1; CDR3 protein: CASSPLGQAAFF; CDR3 DNA: TGTGCCAGCAGTCCGCTTGGACAGGCCGCTTTCTTT
V gene: TRBV19; clone size: .; D gene: .; J gene: TRBJ1-3; CDR3 protein: CASSDRSSGNTIYF; CDR3 DNA: TGTGCCAGTAGCGACAGGAGCTCTGGAAACACCATATATTTT
V gene: TRBV28; clone size: .; D gene: .; J gene: TRBJ1-1; CDR3 protein: CASSLIGGRAFF; CDR3 DNA: TGTGCCAGCAGTCTAATCGGGGGTCGGGCTTTCTTT
V gene: TRBV7-9; clone size: .; D gene: TRBD1; J gene: TRBJ1-2; CDR3 protein: CASSSSGTGNGYTF; CDR3 DNA: TGTGCCAGCAGCTCCTCCGGGACAGGGAACGGCTACACCTTC
V gene: TRBV6-5; clone size: .; D gene: .; J gene: TRBJ1-1; CDR3 protein: CASSRGGRTEAFF; CDR3 DNA: TGTGCCAGCAGTCGGGGGGGTCGGACTGAAGCTTTCTTT
V gene: TRBV5-1; clone size: .; D gene: TRBD2; J gene: TRBJ2-1; CDR3 protein: CASSSLAGGLNEQFF; CDR3 DNA: TGCGCCAGCAGCTCCCTAGCGGGAGGATTGAATGAGCAGTTCTTC
V gene: TRBV4-1; clone size: .; D gene: TRBD1; J gene: TRBJ1-3; CDR3 protein: CASSRLIRDSGNTIYF; CDR3 DNA: TGCGCCAGCAGCCGCTTAATCCGGGACAGTGGAAACACCATATATTTT
V gene: TRBV6-1; clone size: .; D gene: .; J gene: TRBJ2-7; CDR3 protein: CASSEVAAGWDEQYF; CDR3 DNA: TGTGCCAGCAGTGAAGTAGCCGCAGGGTGGGACGAGCAGTACTTC
V gene: TRBV4-1; clone size: .; D gene: TRBD1; J gene: TRBJ1-2; CDR3 protein: CASSQGTGAAYGYTF; CDR3 DNA: TGCGCCAGCAGCCAAGGAACAGGGGCCGCCTATGGCTACACCTTC
V gene: TRBV2; clone size: .; D gene: TRBD1; J gene: TRBJ2-7; CDR3 protein: CASSALGTGASEQYF; CDR3 DNA: TGTGCCAGCAGCGCACTGGGGACAGGGGCCTCCGAGCAGTACTTC
V gene: TRBV18; clone size: .; D gene: TRBD2; J gene: TRBJ2-1; CDR3 protein: CASSPLRGTINEQFF; CDR3 DNA: TGTGCCAGCTCACCACTTAGAGGGACTATCAATGAGCAGTTCTTC
V gene: TRBV7-2; clone size: .; D gene: TRBD2; J gene: TRBJ2-4; CDR3 protein: CASSFRSSGSGDIQYF; CDR3 DNA: TGTGCCAGCAGCTTTCGTAGTAGCGGGAGCGGGGACATTCAGTACTTC
V gene: TRBV7-9; clone size: once; D gene: TRBD2; J gene: TRBJ2-5; CDR3 protein: CAIVGGAAETQYF; CDR3 DNA: TGTGCCATCGTCGGGGGGGCGGCAGAGACCCAGTACTTC
V gene: TRBV28; clone size: .; D gene: TRBD1; J gene: TRBJ2-7; CDR3 protein: CASSWTGGRGYEQYF; CDR3 DNA: TGTGCCAGCAGCTGGACAGGGGGCAGGGGCTACGAGCAGTACTTC
V gene: TRBV28; clone size: .; D gene: .; J gene: TRBJ2-5; CDR3 protein: CASSPERGRETQYF; CDR3 DNA: TGTGCCAGCAGTCCGGAAAGAGGGCGAGAGACCCAGTACTTC
V gene: TRBV2; clone size: .; D gene: .; J gene: TRBJ2-7; CDR3 protein: CASKGGEGYEQYF; CDR3 DNA: TGTGCCAGCAAGGGGGGGGAAGGCTACGAGCAGTACTTC
V gene: TRBV18; clone size: .; D gene: TRBD1; J gene: TRBJ1-2; CDR3 protein: CASSPLDRVDYGYTF; CDR3 DNA: TGTGCCAGCTCACCACTGGACAGGGTTGACTATGGCTACACCTTC